This T cell receptor beta chain is drawn from a study of blood T cell repertoires in COVID-19. Profiled with immunoSEQ multiplex PCR; TCRdb holds only in-frame clones, not every one. The sample yields some 400,000 clones, roughly nine tenths seen once. Germline CDR1 and CDR2: LNHDA and SQIVND (reference sequence). Trimming removed 6 bases from V and 8 bases from J, with 10 bases in between. The CDR3 has 11 amino acids. All enrollees were about 18 to 89 years old and from 20 to 30 US areas. The V call is TRBV19, the J call TRBJ1-1; possible D gene TRBD1, 6 bases. This receptor was obtained from a woman aged 40 to 50 who had been exposed to COVID-19. Material: PBMCs or T cells enriched from blood (not recorded which). CDR3 amino acids: CASRSDREAFF. CDR3 nucleotide sequence: TGTGCCAGTAGATCAGACAGGGAAGCTTTCTTT.